This T cell receptor (beta chain) was documented in a study of T cells in localized non-small cell lung cancer. Findings and limits, study-wide: Because sequencing included only one region (of the tumor), heterogeneity remains possible. Uninvolved adjacent lung had higher T cell clonality than tumor and all other tissues. Adjacent lung held a median around 58 of the top 100 tumor clones.

Details on this clone: Its antigen is still unknown.

Germline CDR1 SGHVS, CDR2 FQNEAQ. Trimming cost V 3 bases and J 4 bases, with 9 bases left between them. The CDR3 is made up of 14 amino acids. This table comes from immunoSEQ multiplex PCR, and its TCRdb copy is limited to in-frame clones, with some not included. The data show 24,000 or so clones, with about 87% seen just once and 9.4% held by the top ten. The sample in question was peripheral blood mononuclear cells, obtained before any cancer treatment. The chain joins TRBV7-8 to TRBJ1-4; no clear D. The source is a woman aged 35-75 years with stage III lung adenocarcinoma. As DNA, the CDR3 is TGTGCCAGCAGCTTGGTGTCCCTTAATGAAAAACTGTTTTTT. It specifies CASSLVSLNEKLFF.